This T cell receptor (beta chain) comes out of a study of blood T cell repertoires in COVID-19. As for the study in general: Acute-phase and convalescent COVID-19 samples originated in the United States, Italy and Spain. The analysed material was cDNA or gDNA that came from T cells, B-cell-depleted T cells, or PBMCs.

V shed 4 bases and J 0 bases; nucleotides not matched to a gene: 5. Germline lookup yields CDR1 SGHDN and CDR2 FVKESK. CDR3 length equals 16 residues. Original processing methods: Amplification from reference gene primers served as the basis for estimated nucleated cell counts. Here immunoSEQ multiplex PCR was the method, and the copy in TCRdb shows in-frame clones only, minus some. V and J calls and clone size are copied from that table; D and trimming were computed from the DNA. The sample contains over 110,000 clones, over 75% of which appear only once. The chain has TRBV14 and TRBJ1-4; 7 bases are shared with TRBD1. Specimen: peripheral blood. This clonotype was sampled from a woman aged 45-65 years with acute or convalescent COVID-19. The CDR3, as DNA: TGTGCCAGCAGCCCCCGGACAGGTGCAACTAATGAAAAACTGTTTTTT. Amino acid sequence: CASSPRTGATNEKLFF.